The following is a T cell receptor (beta chain) sequence with its context. Its cognate antigen is unknown. Antigen-specific CD4+ T cells were expanded with viral peptide pools in the ViraFEST assay before sequencing. Scientists isolated CD4+ T cells after a roughly nine-day culture period ended. As their vaccination, participants received two doses of either BNT162b2 or mRNA-1273. Days 3 and 7 were when half the medium was replaced with IL-2 medium. Sequencing used immunoSEQ multiplex PCR; TCRdb keeps in-frame clones, though not all of them. In the table there are approximately 70,000 clones, about 80% of which are singletons. Germline CDR1 SGHTA, CDR2 FQGTGA. Trimming took 4 bases from V and 2 from J, leaving 16 bases between them. CDR3 size: 16 residues. The sample belongs to a study of vaccination effects on CD4 cells after COVID-19. On the study more broadly: Sampling occurred a median 72 days post second dose, range 14 to 241.

The receptor was isolated from a human donor who received a COVID-19 vaccine. The gene calls are TRBV7-3 and TRBJ2-3; the D gene is possibly TRBD1 (6 bases). The input for sequencing was CD4+ T cells from PBMCs cultured with HCoV-OC43 spike peptides, taken after COVID-19 vaccination. Regarding subset: HCoV-OC43 spike overlapping peptide pool stimulation. This CDR3 is CASSSGWGRNTDTQYF. In DNA, the CDR3 is TGTGCCAGCAGCTCTGGCTGGGGGCGGAACACAGATACGCAGTATTTT.